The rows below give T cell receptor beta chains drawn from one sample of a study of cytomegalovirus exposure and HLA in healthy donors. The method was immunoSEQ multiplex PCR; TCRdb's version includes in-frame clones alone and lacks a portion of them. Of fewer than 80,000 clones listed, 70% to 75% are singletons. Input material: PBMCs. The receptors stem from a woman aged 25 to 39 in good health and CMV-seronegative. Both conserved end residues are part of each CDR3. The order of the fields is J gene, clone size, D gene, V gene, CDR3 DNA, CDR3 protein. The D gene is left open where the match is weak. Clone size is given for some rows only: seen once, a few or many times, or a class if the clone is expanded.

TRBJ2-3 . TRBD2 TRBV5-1 TGCGCCAGCAGCTTGGAAGGGACTAGCCGAATTGATGCAGATACGCAGTATTTT CASSLEGTSRIDADTQYF
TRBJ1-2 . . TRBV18 TGTGCCAGCTCACCACTTGACAGTAATGGCTACACCTTC CASSPLDSNGYTF
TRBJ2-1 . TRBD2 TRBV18 TGTGCCAGCTCACCTCAGCGGGAGGGACCCTACAATGAGCAGTTCTTC CASSPQREGPYNEQFF
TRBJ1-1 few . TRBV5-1 TGCGCCAGCAGCTTGGAGCCCGTCGGGGTCACTGAAGCTTTCTTT CASSLEPVGVTEAFF
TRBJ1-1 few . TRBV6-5 TGTGCCAGCAGTTACTCGAGGGAAAAGGCTTTCTTT CASSYSREKAFF
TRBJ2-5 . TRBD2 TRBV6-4 TGTGCCAGCAGTGACTCGGGAGGAGCACTAGCGGGAGGCGGGGAGACCCAGTACTTC CASSDSGGALAGGGETQYF
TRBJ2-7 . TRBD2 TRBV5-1 TGCGCCAGCAGCGGGGGGGACTTTCGCTACGAGCAGTACTTC CASSGGDFRYEQYF
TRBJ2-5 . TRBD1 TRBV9 TGTGCCAGCAACCATCCGGCGACACAACAGGGGGAGGATTACCAAGAGACCCAGTACTTC CASNHPATQQGEDYQETQYF
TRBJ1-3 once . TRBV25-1 TGTGCCAGCAGTGAATGGGGAGGCAACTCTGGAAACACCATATATTTT CASSEWGGNSGNTIYF
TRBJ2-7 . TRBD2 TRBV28 TGTGCCAGCAGTTACCCTTTAGCGGGGAACTACGAGCAGTACTTC CASSYPLAGNYEQYF
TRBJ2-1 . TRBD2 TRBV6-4 TGTGCCAGCAGTGAATTTAGCGGGAGGGATGAGCAGTTCTTC CASSEFSGRDEQFF
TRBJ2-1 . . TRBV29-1 TGCAGCGTAGAAATTCGGGAGCAGTTCTTC CSVEIREQFF
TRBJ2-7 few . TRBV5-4 TGTGCCAGCAGCTCAGGGTCTGCGATCACCTACGAGCAGTACTTC CASSSGSAITYEQYF
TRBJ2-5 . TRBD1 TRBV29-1 TGCAGCGTCCGGGGGACAGGGGAGGAGACCCAGTACTTC CSVRGTGEETQYF
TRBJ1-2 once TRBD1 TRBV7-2 TGTGCCAGCAGCTCCCGGACAGGGCTAGGCTACACCTTC CASSSRTGLGYTF
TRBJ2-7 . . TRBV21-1 TGTGCCAGCAGCCCAAGGGGTGGGGCTGATTACGAGCAGTACTTC CASSPRGGADYEQYF
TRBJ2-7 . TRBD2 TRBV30 TGTGCCTGGCACCGCGGGACTAACTCCTACGAGCAGTACTTC CAWHRGTNSYEQYF
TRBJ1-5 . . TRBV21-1 TGTGCCAGCAGCTGGGTGACAGGGTTCGACTCTTATAGCAATCAGCCCCAGCATTTT CASSWVTGFDSYSNQPQHF
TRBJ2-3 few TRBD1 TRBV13 TGTGCCAGCAGCCGAACAGGGGGCACAGATACGCAGTATTTT CASSRTGGTDTQYF
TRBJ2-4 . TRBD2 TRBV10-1 TGCGCCAGCAGTGAGGAGCTTAGCGGGAGTGGGGCCAAAAACATTCAGTACTTC CASSEELSGSGAKNIQYF
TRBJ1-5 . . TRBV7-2 TGTGCCAGCAGCTCAGACAGTAATCAGCCCCAGCATTTT CASSSDSNQPQHF
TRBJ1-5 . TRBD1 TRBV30 TGTGCCTGGAGTGAGGGACAGGTCAATCAGCCCCAGCATTTT CAWSEGQVNQPQHF
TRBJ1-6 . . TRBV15 TGTGCCACCAGCAGAGATCCGGCTGGGAGCCCCTATAATTCACCCCTCCACTTT CATSRDPAGSPYNSPLHF
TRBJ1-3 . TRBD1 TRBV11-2 TGTGCCAGCAGCCGGGGACAGGGGGATGGAAACACCATATATTTT CASSRGQGDGNTIYF
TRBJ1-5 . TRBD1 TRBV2 TGTGCCATCGCCCCAGGGGGCGATCAGCCCCAGCATTTT CAIAPGGDQPQHF
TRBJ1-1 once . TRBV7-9 TGTGCCAGCTCAACTTCAGGGGACACTGAAGCTTTCTTT CASSTSGDTEAFF
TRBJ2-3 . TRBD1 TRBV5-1 TGCGCCAGCAGCCCAGGGGGCCTCACAGATACGCAGTATTTT CASSPGGLTDTQYF
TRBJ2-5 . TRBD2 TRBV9 TGTGCCAGCAGCGTAGGCGGGCGGGAGTGGGGGGAGACCCAGTACTTC CASSVGGREWGETQYF
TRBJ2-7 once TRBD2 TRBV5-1 TGCGCCAGCAGCTTGACTAGCGTTAACAGCGAGCAGTACTTC CASSLTSVNSEQYF
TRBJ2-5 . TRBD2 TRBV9 TGTGCCAGCAGCAAAAGGCTGGTCGTGGGGGAGGGGGAGACCCAGTACTTC CASSKRLVVGEGETQYF
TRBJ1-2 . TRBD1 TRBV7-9 TGTGCCAGCAGCCCTCGCGAGGGGGCGAATGCTAACTGTGGCTACACCTTC CASSPREGANANCGYTF
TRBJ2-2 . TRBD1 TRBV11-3 TGTGCCAGCAGCCTACCGGGACAGTCGAACACCGGGGAGCTGTTTTTT CASSLPGQSNTGELFF
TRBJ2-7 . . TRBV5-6 TGTGCCAGCAGCTTGACCCGGTTATCCGAGCAGTACTTC CASSLTRLSEQYF
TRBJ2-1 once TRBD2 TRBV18 TGTGCCAGCTACCCGGGACTAGCGGGCTACAATGAGCAGTTCTTC CASYPGLAGYNEQFF
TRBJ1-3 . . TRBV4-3 TGCGCCAGCAGCCAAGGGGCCTATAGGACAGCCTTCTCTGGAAACACCATATATTTT CASSQGAYRTAFSGNTIYF
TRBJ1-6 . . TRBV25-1 TGTGCCAGCAGTGGACTTGTTTTAGGGGTAGAGAATTCACCCCTCCACTTT CASSGLVLGVENSPLHF
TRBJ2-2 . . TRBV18 TGTGCCAGCTCACCACCGCGTTCCACCGGGGAGCTGTTTTTT CASSPPRSTGELFF
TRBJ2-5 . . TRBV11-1 TGTGCCAGCAGCTTAGTTCTCGGGAGTGAGACCCAGTACTTC CASSLVLGSETQYF
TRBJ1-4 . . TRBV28 TGTGCCGGGGCCCAGGGGACTAATGAAAAACTGTTTTTT CAGAQGTNEKLFF
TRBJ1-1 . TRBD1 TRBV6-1 TGTGCCAGCAGTACCAGGGACAGGGGAGGTGAAGCTTTCTTT CASSTRDRGGEAFF
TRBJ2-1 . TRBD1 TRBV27 TGTGCCAGCAGGACCGGGACAGGGGGAGGGAATGAGCAGTTCTTC CASRTGTGGGNEQFF
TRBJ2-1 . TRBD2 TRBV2 TGTGCCAGCAGTGATAGCGGGAGGGCATACAATGAGCAGTTCTTC CASSDSGRAYNEQFF
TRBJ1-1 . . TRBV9 TGTGCCAGCAGCGTAGCCGGGGGTACAAACACTGAAGCTTTCTTT CASSVAGGTNTEAFF
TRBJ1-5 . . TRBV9 TGTGCCAGCAGCGAGCGGGCAGGCAATCAGCCCCAGCATTTT CASSERAGNQPQHF
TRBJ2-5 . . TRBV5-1 TGCGCCAGCAGCAGCCGGCCCGGGGGTGAGCAAGAGACCCAGTACTTC CASSSRPGGEQETQYF
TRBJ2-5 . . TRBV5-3 TGTGCCAGAAGCTTGGCCCGGGAGACCCAGTACTTC CARSLARETQYF
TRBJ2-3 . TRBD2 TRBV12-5 TGTGCTAGTGGTTTGGGACTAGCCACAGATACGCAGTATTTT CASGLGLATDTQYF
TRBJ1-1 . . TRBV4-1 TGCGCCAGCAGCGGGGGGTACAACACTGAAGCTTTCTTT CASSGGYNTEAFF
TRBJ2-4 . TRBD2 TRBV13 TGTGCCAGCAGCAACTATCTTACTAGCGAGCTAGCCAAAAACATTCAGTACTTC CASSNYLTSELAKNIQYF
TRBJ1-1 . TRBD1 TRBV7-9 TGTGCCAGCAGCCCGGGACCGACAGGGCCCCCGAGGGACACTGAAGCTTTCTTT CASSPGPTGPPRDTEAFF
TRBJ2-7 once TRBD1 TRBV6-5 TGTGCCGCCGGACAGGAAACCTACGAGCAGTACTTC CAAGQETYEQYF
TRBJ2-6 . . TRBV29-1 TGCAGCGTTGAAGTAGGGAGTCCCTCGGGGGCCAACGTCCTGACTTTC CSVEVGSPSGANVLTF
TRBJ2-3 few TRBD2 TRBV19 TGTGCCAGTACCTCAACTAGCGGGAGGGCCGTTAGAACAGATACGCAGTATTTT CASTSTSGRAVRTDTQYF